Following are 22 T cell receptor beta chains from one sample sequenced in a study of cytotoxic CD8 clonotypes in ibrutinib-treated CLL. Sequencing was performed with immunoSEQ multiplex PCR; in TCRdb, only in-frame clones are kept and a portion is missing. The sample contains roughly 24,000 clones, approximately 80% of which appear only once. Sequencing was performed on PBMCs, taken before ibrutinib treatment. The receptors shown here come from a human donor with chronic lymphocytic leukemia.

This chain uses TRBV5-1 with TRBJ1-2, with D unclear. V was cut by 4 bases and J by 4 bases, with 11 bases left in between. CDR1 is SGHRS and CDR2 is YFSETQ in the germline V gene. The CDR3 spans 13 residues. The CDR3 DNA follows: TGCGCCAGCAGCGCCGACGGACCCTATGGCTACACCTTC. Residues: CASSADGPYGYTF. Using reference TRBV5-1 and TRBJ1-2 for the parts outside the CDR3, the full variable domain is KAGVTQTPRYLIKTRGQQVTLSCSPISGHRSVSWYQQTPGQGLQFLFEYFSETQRNKGNFPGRFSGRQFSNSRSEMNVSTLELGDSALYLCASSADGPYGYTFGSGTRLTVV.

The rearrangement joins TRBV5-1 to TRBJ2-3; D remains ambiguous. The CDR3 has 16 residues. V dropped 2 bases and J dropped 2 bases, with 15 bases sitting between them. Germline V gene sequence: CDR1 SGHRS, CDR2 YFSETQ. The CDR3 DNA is TGCGCCAGCAGCTTCGAGACATCCCTTCCCACAGATACGCAGTATTTT. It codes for CASSFETSLPTDTQYF.

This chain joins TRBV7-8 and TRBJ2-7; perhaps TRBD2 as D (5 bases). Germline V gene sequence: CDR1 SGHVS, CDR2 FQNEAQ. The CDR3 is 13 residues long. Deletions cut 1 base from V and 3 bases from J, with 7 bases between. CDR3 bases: TGTGCCAGCAGCTTAGGGACTCTCTACGAGCAGTACTTC. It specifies CASSLGTLYEQYF.

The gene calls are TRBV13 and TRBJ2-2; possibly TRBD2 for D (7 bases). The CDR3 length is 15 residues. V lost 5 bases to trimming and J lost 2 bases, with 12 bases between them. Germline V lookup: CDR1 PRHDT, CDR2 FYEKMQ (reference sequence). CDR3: CASSRRGLNTGELFF. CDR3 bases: TGTGCCAGCAGCCGCAGGGGACTAAACACCGGGGAGCTGTTTTTT.

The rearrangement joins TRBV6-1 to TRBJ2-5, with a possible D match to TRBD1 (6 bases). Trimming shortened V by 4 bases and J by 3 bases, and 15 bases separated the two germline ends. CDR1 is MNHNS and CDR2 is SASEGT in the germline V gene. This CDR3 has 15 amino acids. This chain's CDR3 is CASSVLGGNKETQYF. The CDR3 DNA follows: TGTGCCAGCAGTGTATTAGGGGGTAATAAAGAGACCCAGTACTTC.

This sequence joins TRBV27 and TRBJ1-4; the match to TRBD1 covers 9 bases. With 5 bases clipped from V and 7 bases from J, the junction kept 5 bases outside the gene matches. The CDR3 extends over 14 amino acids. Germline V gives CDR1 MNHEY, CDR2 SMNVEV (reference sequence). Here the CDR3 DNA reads TGTGCCAGCAGTGATACAGGGGGCGTTGAAAAACTGTTTTTT. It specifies CASSDTGGVEKLFF.

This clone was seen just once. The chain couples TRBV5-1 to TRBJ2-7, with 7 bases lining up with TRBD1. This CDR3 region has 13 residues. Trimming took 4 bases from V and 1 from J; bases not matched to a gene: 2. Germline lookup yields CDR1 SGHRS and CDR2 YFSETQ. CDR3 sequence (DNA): TGCGCCAGCAGCGGGGGACAGTCCTACGAGCAGTACTTC. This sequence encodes CASSGGQSYEQYF. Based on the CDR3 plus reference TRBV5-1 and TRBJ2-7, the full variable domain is KAGVTQTPRYLIKTRGQQVTLSCSPISGHRSVSWYQQTPGQGLQFLFEYFSETQRNKGNFPGRFSGRQFSNSRSEMNVSTLELGDSALYLCASSGGQSYEQYFGPGTRLTVT.

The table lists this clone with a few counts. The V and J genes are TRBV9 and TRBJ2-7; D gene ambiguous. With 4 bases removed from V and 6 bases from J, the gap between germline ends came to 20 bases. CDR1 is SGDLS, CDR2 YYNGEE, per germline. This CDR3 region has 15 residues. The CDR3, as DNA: TGTGCCAGCAGCCTCCTGGGCGACAAGGATGGCGAGCAGTACTTC. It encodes CASSLLGDKDGEQYF.

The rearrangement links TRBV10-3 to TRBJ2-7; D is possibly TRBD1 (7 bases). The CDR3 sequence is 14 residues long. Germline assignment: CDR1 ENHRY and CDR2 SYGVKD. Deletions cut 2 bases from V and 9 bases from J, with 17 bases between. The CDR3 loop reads CAISEPRGADRQYF. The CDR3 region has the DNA TGTGCCATCAGTGAGCCCAGGGGGGCCGACAGGCAGTACTTC.

The CDR3 is CASSVGGARTEAFF. CDR3 bases: TGTGCCAGCAGCGTAGGTGGGGCGCGGACTGAAGCTTTCTTT. The chain uses TRBV9 and TRBJ1-1, with D maybe TRBD1 (5 bases). The CDR3 length is 14 residues. The ends were cut back, 0 bases at V and 5 bases at J, with 11 bases in the middle. Germline lookup yields CDR1 SGDLS and CDR2 YYNGEE.

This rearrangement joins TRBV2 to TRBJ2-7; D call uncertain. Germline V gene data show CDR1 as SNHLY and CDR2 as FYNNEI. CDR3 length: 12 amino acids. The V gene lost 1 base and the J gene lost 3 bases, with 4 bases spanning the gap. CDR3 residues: CASSEDDYEQYF. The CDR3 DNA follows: TGTGCCAGCAGTGAAGATGACTACGAGCAGTACTTC.

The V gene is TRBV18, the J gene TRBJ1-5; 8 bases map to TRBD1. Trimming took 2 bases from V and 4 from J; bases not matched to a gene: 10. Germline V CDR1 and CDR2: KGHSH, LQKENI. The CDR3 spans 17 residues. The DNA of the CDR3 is TGTGCCAGCTCACCATTAGGACAGGGATCGGGGAATCAGCCCCAGCATTTT. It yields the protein CASSPLGQGSGNQPQHF.

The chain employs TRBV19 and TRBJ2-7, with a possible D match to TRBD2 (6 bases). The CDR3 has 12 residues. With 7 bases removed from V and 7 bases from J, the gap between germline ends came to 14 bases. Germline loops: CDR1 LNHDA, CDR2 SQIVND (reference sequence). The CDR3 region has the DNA TGTGCCAGTAAGCGGCGGGACGGGGAGCAGTACTTC. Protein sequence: CASKRRDGEQYF.

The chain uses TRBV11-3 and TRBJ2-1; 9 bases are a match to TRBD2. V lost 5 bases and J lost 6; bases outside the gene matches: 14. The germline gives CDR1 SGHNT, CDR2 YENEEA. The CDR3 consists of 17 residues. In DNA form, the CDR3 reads TGTGCCAGCAGCCCCGGGGTAGCGGGAGCGGGGGCCAATGAGCAGTTCTTC. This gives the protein CASSPGVAGAGANEQFF.

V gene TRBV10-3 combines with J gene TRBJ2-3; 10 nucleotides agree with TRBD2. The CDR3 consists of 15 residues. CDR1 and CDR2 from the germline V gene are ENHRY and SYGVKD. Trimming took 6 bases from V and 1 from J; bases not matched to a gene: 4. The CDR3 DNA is TGTGCCATCAGGGCTCTAGCGGGGGGCACAGATACGCAGTATTTT. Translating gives CAIRALAGGTDTQYF.

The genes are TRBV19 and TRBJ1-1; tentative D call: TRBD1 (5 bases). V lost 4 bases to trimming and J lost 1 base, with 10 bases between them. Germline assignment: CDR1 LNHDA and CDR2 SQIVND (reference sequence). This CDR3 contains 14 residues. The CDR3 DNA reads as TGTGCCAGTAGTAGACAGAACCCGAACACTGAAGCTTTCTTT. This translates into CASSRQNPNTEAFF.

CDR3 sequence (DNA): TGTGCCAGCAGTGAAAGACTCGGTGGGAACTTGGTCACTGAAGCTTTCTTT. Residues: CASSERLGGNLVTEAFF. This chain joins TRBV6-1 and TRBJ1-1, with D hard to call. V shed 2 bases and J shed 4 bases, with 20 bases lying between them. The CDR3 is 17 residues long. The germline V gene encodes CDR1 MNHNS and CDR2 SASEGT.

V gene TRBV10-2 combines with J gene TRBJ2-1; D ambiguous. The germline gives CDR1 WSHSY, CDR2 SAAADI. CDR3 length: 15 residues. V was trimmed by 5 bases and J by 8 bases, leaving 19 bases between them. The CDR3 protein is CASSRPGGVTDEQFF. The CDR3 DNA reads TGCGCCAGCAGTAGACCCGGCGGTGTCACAGATGAGCAGTTCTTC.

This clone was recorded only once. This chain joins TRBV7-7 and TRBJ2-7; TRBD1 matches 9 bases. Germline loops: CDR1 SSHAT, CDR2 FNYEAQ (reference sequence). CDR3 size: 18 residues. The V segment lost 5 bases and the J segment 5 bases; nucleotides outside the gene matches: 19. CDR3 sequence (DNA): TGTGCCAGCAGCCGACAATACACCGGGACAGGGAACCCCCACGAGCAGTACTTC. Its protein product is CASSRQYTGTGNPHEQYF.

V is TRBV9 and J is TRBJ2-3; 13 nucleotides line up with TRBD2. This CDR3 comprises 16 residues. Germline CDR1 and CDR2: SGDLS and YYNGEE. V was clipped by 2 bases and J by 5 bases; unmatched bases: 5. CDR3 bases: TGTGCCAGCAGCGTGGGACTAGCGGGGAGGTTAGATACGCAGTATTTT. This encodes CASSVGLAGRLDTQYF.

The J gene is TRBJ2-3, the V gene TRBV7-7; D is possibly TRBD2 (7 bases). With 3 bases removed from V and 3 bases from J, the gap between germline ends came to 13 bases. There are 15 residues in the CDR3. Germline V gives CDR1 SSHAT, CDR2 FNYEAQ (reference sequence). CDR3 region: CASSLGGLETDTQYF. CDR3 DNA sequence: TGTGCCAGCAGCTTGGGGGGGCTAGAAACAGATACGCAGTATTTT.

For the CDR3, the DNA is TGTGCCAGCAGTCCTATACAGGGAACTAACACTGAAGCTTTCTTT. Protein: CASSPIQGTNTEAFF. The chain couples TRBV27 to TRBJ1-1, with D possibly being TRBD1 (6 bases). The CDR3 has 15 residues. Trimming pared 5 bases from V and 2 bases from J, leaving 15 bases between. Per germline, CDR1 MNHEY and CDR2 SMNVEV (reference sequence).